A selection of T cell receptor beta chains follows, all from one sample in a study of blood T cell repertoires in COVID-19. TCRdb's table, derived via immunoSEQ multiplex PCR, lists solely in-frame clones and lacks some. The sample carries 63,000 or so clones, approximately 79% recorded once. Input material: peripheral blood. The receptors shown here come from an older man with active COVID-19. Both conserved end residues are part of each CDR3. Fields, in order: clone size, J gene, CDR3 length, D gene, V gene, CDR3 protein, CDR3 DNA. A D gene is named only where the DNA matches it firmly. For some rows the clone size is stated as once, few or many, or as a class when expanded; others skip it.

size: NA
J: TRBJ2-5
length: 14
D: NA
V: TRBV5-8
CDR3: CASSQLYRQETQYF
DNA: TGTGCCAGCAGCCAATTGTACAGACAAGAGACCCAGTACTTC

size: NA
J: TRBJ2-3
length: 15
D: TRBD1
V: TRBV7-3
CDR3: CASSLGTVGTDTQYF
DNA: TGTGCCAGCAGCCTAGGGACAGTTGGGACAGATACGCAGTATTTT

size: once
J: TRBJ1-2
length: 16
D: TRBD1
V: TRBV6-1
CDR3: CASSEGGRQGAKGYTF
DNA: TGTGCCAGCAGTGAAGGGGGGAGACAGGGGGCGAAAGGCTACACCTTC

size: NA
J: TRBJ1-5
length: 13
D: NA
V: TRBV28
CDR3: CASSLSRNQPQHF
DNA: TGTGCCAGCAGTCTGTCGCGTAATCAGCCCCAGCATTTT

size: NA
J: TRBJ1-1
length: 14
D: TRBD1
V: TRBV2
CDR3: CASSRQGMNTEAFF
DNA: TGTGCCAGCAGTCGACAGGGGATGAACACTGAAGCTTTCTTT

size: NA
J: TRBJ2-7
length: 13
D: TRBD1
V: TRBV6-5
CDR3: CASKGQGYYEQYF
DNA: TGTGCCAGCAAGGGACAGGGGTACTACGAGCAGTACTTC

size: NA
J: TRBJ1-3
length: 15
D: NA
V: TRBV5-4
CDR3: CASSFQGLSGNTIYF
DNA: TGTGCCAGCAGCTTCCAGGGCTTATCTGGAAACACCATATATTTT

size: NA
J: TRBJ2-6
length: 18
D: TRBD2
V: TRBV7-2
CDR3: CASSPRNPGGPGANVLTF
DNA: TGTGCCAGCAGCCCTCGAAACCCGGGAGGCCCTGGGGCCAACGTCCTGACTTTC

size: once
J: TRBJ2-3
length: 14
D: NA
V: TRBV5-1
CDR3: CASSVSRETDTQYF
DNA: TGCGCCAGCAGCGTATCCAGGGAAACAGATACGCAGTATTTT

size: NA
J: TRBJ1-4
length: 14
D: NA
V: TRBV28
CDR3: CASSLSVSNEKLFF
DNA: TGTGCCAGCAGTTTATCGGTTTCCAATGAAAAACTGTTTTTT

size: NA
J: TRBJ2-2
length: 14
D: NA
V: TRBV5-1
CDR3: CASDDSPNTGELFF
DNA: TGCGCCAGCGATGACAGCCCGAACACCGGGGAGCTGTTTTTT

size: NA
J: TRBJ2-3
length: 15
D: TRBD1
V: TRBV5-6
CDR3: CASSTTGTGTDTQYF
DNA: TGTGCCAGCAGCACAACCGGGACAGGCACAGATACGCAGTATTTT

size: NA
J: TRBJ2-2
length: 18
D: TRBD2
V: TRBV7-2
CDR3: CASSLIRLAGANTGELFF
DNA: TGTGCCAGCAGCTTAATCCGACTAGCGGGGGCGAACACCGGGGAGCTGTTTTTT

size: NA
J: TRBJ2-1
length: 19
D: TRBD2
V: TRBV10-2
CDR3: CASSEATSGFHSSYNEQFF
DNA: TGCGCCAGCAGTGAGGCCACTAGCGGGTTCCACAGCTCCTACAATGAGCAGTTCTTC

size: few
J: TRBJ1-1
length: 14
D: NA
V: TRBV18
CDR3: CASSPRSDITEAFF
DNA: TGTGCCAGCTCACCTCGCTCTGACATTACTGAAGCTTTCTTT

size: NA
J: TRBJ1-1
length: 13
D: NA
V: TRBV7-2
CDR3: CASSLDGTFRAFF
DNA: TGTGCCAGCAGCTTAGATGGGACTTTTCGGGCTTTCTTT

size: NA
J: TRBJ2-3
length: 16
D: TRBD1
V: TRBV6-5
CDR3: CASSYDGQGGWDTQYF
DNA: TGTGCCAGCAGTTACGACGGACAGGGGGGGTGGGATACGCAGTATTTT

size: NA
J: TRBJ2-2
length: 12
D: NA
V: TRBV7-9
CDR3: CASSPPTGELFF
DNA: TGTGCCAGCAGCCCTCCCACCGGGGAGCTGTTTTTT

size: NA
J: TRBJ2-1
length: 16
D: TRBD2
V: TRBV11-1
CDR3: CASSLRAASGSNEQFF
DNA: TGTGCCAGCAGCTTAAGGGCCGCTAGCGGGAGTAATGAGCAGTTCTTC

size: NA
J: TRBJ2-2
length: 15
D: TRBD2
V: TRBV5-4
CDR3: CASKPGTTNTGELFF
DNA: TGTGCCAGCAAACCTGGGACTACGAACACCGGGGAGCTGTTTTTT

size: NA
J: TRBJ2-3
length: 14
D: NA
V: TRBV18
CDR3: CASSLLAREDTQYF
DNA: TGTGCCAGCTCCCTACTAGCTCGGGAGGATACGCAGTATTTT

size: NA
J: TRBJ2-7
length: 15
D: NA
V: TRBV4-3
CDR3: CASSQDILYSYEQYF
DNA: TGCGCCAGCAGCCAAGATATTTTATACTCCTACGAGCAGTACTTC

size: once
J: TRBJ2-3
length: 14
D: TRBD2
V: TRBV2
CDR3: CASKAGGSTDTQYF
DNA: TGTGCCAGCAAGGCGGGGGGGAGCACAGATACGCAGTATTTT

size: once
J: TRBJ2-3
length: 14
D: TRBD2
V: TRBV4-2
CDR3: CASSRSGRLDTQYF
DNA: TGTGCCAGCAGCCGAAGCGGGAGATTAGATACGCAGTATTTT

size: NA
J: TRBJ2-7
length: 16
D: NA
V: TRBV4-2
CDR3: CASSQEYRQLNHEQYF
DNA: TGTGCCAGCAGCCAAGAATACCGACAGCTGAACCACGAGCAGTACTTC

size: NA
J: TRBJ1-1
length: 15
D: NA
V: TRBV6-5
CDR3: CASRLEQNMNTEAFF
DNA: TGTGCCAGCAGACTGGAACAGAACATGAACACTGAAGCTTTCTTT

size: NA
J: TRBJ1-4
length: 14
D: TRBD1
V: TRBV18
CDR3: CASSQGQGTEKLFF
DNA: TGTGCCAGCTCACAGGGACAGGGAACAGAAAAACTGTTTTTT

size: NA
J: TRBJ2-5
length: 15
D: NA
V: TRBV7-9
CDR3: CASSLTGSAKETQYF
DNA: TGTGCCAGCAGCTTAACGGGATCTGCCAAAGAGACCCAGTACTTC

size: NA
J: TRBJ2-3
length: 15
D: NA
V: TRBV29-1
CDR3: CSVEDSRGGTDTQYF
DNA: TGCAGCGTTGAAGATTCGAGGGGGGGGACAGATACGCAGTATTTT

size: NA
J: TRBJ1-1
length: 19
D: TRBD1
V: TRBV7-9
CDR3: CASSSPVGAGTVARTEAFF
DNA: TGTGCCAGCAGCTCCCCGGTTGGGGCCGGGACAGTGGCTCGGACTGAAGCTTTCTTT

size: NA
J: TRBJ2-7
length: 14
D: TRBD1
V: TRBV27
CDR3: CATSGRTGTYEQYF
DNA: TGTGCCACCTCAGGCAGGACAGGGACCTACGAGCAGTACTTC

size: NA
J: TRBJ2-1
length: 18
D: TRBD2
V: TRBV7-2
CDR3: CASSLRLAATVPYNEQFF
DNA: TGTGCCAGCAGCTTACGACTAGCGGCCACTGTACCCTACAATGAGCAGTTCTTC

size: NA
J: TRBJ2-7
length: 15
D: NA
V: TRBV4-2
CDR3: CASSQLGDSGSEQYF
DNA: TGTGCCAGCAGCCAGCTGGGGGACTCAGGTTCTGAGCAGTACTTC

size: NA
J: TRBJ2-7
length: 14
D: TRBD2
V: TRBV14
CDR3: CASSRGGSISEQYF
DNA: TGTGCCAGCAGCCGGGGCGGGAGCATTTCCGAGCAGTACTTC

size: NA
J: TRBJ1-2
length: 17
D: TRBD1
V: TRBV19
CDR3: CASTTKSAGDRGRGYTF
DNA: TGTGCCAGTACTACTAAGTCTGCGGGGGACAGGGGACGTGGCTACACCTTC

size: NA
J: TRBJ2-6
length: 16
D: NA
V: TRBV5-6
CDR3: CASSLLQGSGANVLTF
DNA: TGTGCCAGCAGCTTACTGCAGGGTTCTGGGGCCAACGTCCTGACTTTC

size: NA
J: TRBJ2-7
length: 16
D: NA
V: TRBV30
CDR3: CAWGKRRDKNSYEQYF
DNA: TGTGCCTGGGGGAAGCGCCGGGACAAAAACTCCTACGAGCAGTACTTC

size: NA
J: TRBJ1-6
length: 14
D: NA
V: TRBV7-2
CDR3: CASSQGAGLSPLHF
DNA: TGTGCCAGCAGCCAAGGAGCAGGGCTTTCACCCCTCCACTTT

size: NA
J: TRBJ2-2
length: 16
D: NA
V: TRBV24-1
CDR3: CATRQGGLTGTGELFF
DNA: TGTGCCACCAGGCAGGGTGGACTAACTGGTACCGGGGAGCTGTTTTTT

size: NA
J: TRBJ1-5
length: 13
D: TRBD1
V: TRBV30
CDR3: CAWSTQGDQPQHF
DNA: TGTGCCTGGAGTACACAGGGGGATCAGCCCCAGCATTTT

size: NA
J: TRBJ2-7
length: 15
D: TRBD1
V: TRBV24-1
CDR3: CATSESGTGAYEQYF
DNA: TGTGCCACCAGTGAGTCTGGGACAGGGGCTTACGAGCAGTACTTC

size: NA
J: TRBJ2-5
length: 15
D: NA
V: TRBV5-8
CDR3: CASSLGRGQRETQYF
DNA: TGTGCCAGCAGCTTGGGGAGGGGGCAGCGGGAGACCCAGTACTTC

size: NA
J: TRBJ2-5
length: 14
D: TRBD1
V: TRBV29-1
CDR3: CSVGTGWVQETQYF
DNA: TGCAGCGTGGGGACAGGGTGGGTCCAAGAGACCCAGTACTTC

size: NA
J: TRBJ1-5
length: 15
D: TRBD1
V: TRBV10-2
CDR3: CASSGTGGSNQPQHF
DNA: TGCGCCAGCAGTGGGACAGGGGGAAGCAATCAGCCCCAGCATTTT

size: NA
J: TRBJ1-1
length: 13
D: NA
V: TRBV18
CDR3: CASSPTLNTEAFF
DNA: TGTGCCAGCTCACCGACACTGAACACTGAAGCTTTCTTT

size: NA
J: TRBJ1-1
length: 14
D: NA
V: TRBV28
CDR3: CATWSGGMNTEAFF
DNA: TGTGCCACCTGGTCCGGAGGCATGAACACTGAAGCTTTCTTT

size: few
J: TRBJ2-7
length: 15
D: NA
V: TRBV4-1
CDR3: CASSQMAGVVYEQYF
DNA: TGCGCCAGCAGCCAAATGGCAGGGGTCGTGTACGAGCAGTACTTC

size: NA
J: TRBJ2-1
length: 15
D: NA
V: TRBV6-5
CDR3: CASRGVGAEYNEQFF
DNA: TGTGCCAGCAGGGGCGTGGGGGCTGAGTACAATGAGCAGTTCTTC

size: NA
J: TRBJ1-6
length: 13
D: NA
V: TRBV7-2
CDR3: CASSQTGQSPLHF
DNA: TGTGCCAGCAGCCAAACAGGGCAATCACCCCTCCACTTT

size: NA
J: TRBJ2-7
length: 15
D: NA
V: TRBV4-3
CDR3: CASSQKGGEDYEQYF
DNA: TGCGCCAGCAGCCAAAAAGGGGGGGAGGACTACGAGCAGTACTTC

size: NA
J: TRBJ1-5
length: 15
D: NA
V: TRBV7-2
CDR3: CASSLDRALNQPQHF
DNA: TGTGCCAGCAGCTTAGACAGGGCCCTCAATCAGCCCCAGCATTTT

size: NA
J: TRBJ2-1
length: 17
D: TRBD2
V: TRBV5-4
CDR3: CASSSSGLAGGRNEQFF
DNA: TGTGCCAGCAGCTCCTCTGGACTAGCGGGGGGGCGGAATGAGCAGTTCTTC

size: NA
J: TRBJ2-2
length: 13
D: NA
V: TRBV7-2
CDR3: CAAIGVGTGELFF
DNA: TGTGCGGCGATAGGGGTGGGGACCGGGGAGCTGTTTTTT